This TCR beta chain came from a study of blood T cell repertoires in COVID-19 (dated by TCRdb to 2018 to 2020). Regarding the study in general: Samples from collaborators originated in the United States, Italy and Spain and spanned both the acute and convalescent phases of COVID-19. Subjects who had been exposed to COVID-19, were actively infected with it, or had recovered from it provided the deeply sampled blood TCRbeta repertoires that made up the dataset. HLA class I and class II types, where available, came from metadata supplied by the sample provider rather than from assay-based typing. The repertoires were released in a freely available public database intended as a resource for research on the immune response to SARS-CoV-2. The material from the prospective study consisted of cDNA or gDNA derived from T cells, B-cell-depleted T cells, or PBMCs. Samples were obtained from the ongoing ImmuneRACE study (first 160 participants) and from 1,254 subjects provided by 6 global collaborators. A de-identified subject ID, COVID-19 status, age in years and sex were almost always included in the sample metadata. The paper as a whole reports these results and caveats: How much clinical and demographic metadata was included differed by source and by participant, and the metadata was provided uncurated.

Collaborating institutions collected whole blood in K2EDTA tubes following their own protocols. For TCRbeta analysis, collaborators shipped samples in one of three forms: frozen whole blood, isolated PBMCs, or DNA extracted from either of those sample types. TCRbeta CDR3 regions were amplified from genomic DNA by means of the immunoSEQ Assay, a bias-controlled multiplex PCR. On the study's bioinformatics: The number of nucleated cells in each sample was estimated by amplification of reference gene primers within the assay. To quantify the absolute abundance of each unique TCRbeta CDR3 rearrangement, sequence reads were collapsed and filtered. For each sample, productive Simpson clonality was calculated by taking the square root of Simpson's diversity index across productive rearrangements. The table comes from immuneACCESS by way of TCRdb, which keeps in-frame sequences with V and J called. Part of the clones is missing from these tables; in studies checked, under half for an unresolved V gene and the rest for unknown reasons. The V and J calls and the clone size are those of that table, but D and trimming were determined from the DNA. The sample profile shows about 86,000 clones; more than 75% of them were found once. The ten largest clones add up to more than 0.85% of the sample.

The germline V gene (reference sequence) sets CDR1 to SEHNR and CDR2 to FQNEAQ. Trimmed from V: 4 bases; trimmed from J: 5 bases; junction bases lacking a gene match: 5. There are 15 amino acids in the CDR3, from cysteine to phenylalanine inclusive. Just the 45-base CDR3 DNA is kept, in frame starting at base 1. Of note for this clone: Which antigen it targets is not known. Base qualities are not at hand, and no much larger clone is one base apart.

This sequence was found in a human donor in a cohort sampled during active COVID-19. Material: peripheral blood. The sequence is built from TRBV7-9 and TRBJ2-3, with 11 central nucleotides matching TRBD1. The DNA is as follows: TGTGCCAGCAGCTCCGGACAGGGGGCCAAAGATACGCAGTATTTT. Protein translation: CASSSGQGAKDTQYF.